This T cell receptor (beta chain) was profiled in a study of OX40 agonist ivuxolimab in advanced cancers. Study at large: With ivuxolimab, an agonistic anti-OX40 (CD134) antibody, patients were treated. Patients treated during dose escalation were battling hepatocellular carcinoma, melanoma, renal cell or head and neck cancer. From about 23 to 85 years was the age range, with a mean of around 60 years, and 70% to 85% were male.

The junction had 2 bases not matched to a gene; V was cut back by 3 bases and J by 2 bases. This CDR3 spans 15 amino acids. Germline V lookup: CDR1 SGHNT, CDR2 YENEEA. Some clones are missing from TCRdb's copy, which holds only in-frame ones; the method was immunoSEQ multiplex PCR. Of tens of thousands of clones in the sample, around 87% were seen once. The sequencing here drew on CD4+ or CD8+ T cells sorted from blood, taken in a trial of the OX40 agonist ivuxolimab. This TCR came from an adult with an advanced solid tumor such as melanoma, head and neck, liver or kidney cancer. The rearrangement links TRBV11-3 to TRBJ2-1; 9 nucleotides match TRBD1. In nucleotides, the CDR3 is TGTGCCAGCAGCTTGGACAGGGGTACCTACAATGAGCAGTTCTTC. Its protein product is CASSLDRGTYNEQFF.